A selection of T cell receptor beta chains follows, all from one sample in a study of Graves' ophthalmopathy and Graves' hyperthyroidism. Each CDR3 protein gets one entry after TCRdb re-called the multiplex PCR reads with MiXCR. The top ten hold 11% of the sample, which has about 1.1 million distinct CDR3 sequences, roughly 35% seen once. The sequencing sample was made of peripheral blood or thyroid tissue (not recorded which). The receptor source for this set is an adult man with Graves' hyperthyroidism. The CDR3 runs from the conserved cysteine through the conserved F or W. Each record gives: V gene, clone size, D gene, J gene, CDR3 DNA, CDR3 protein. The D gene is left open where the match is weak. Rows may omit the clone size; those that give it use once, few, many or a size class.

V: TRBV29-1
size: NA
D: NA
J: TRBJ1-1
DNA: TGCAGCTCACCTACAGTGAACACTGAAGCTTTCTTT
CDR3: CSSPTVNTEAFF

V: TRBV20-1
size: few
D: NA
J: TRBJ1-2
DNA: TGCAGTGTCCCCACTACAGGAGGATCCGCGGCCTATGGCTACACCTTC
CDR3: CSVPTTGGSAAYGYTF

V: TRBV7-2
size: NA
D: TRBD1
J: TRBJ2-5
DNA: TGTGCCAGCAGCCTTCGGCCGGGACAGGGGCGAGAGACCCAGTACTTC
CDR3: CASSLRPGQGRETQYF

V: TRBV7-9
size: NA
D: TRBD1
J: TRBJ1-1
DNA: TGTGCCAGCTCACCGGGACAGGGGCCCTGGGGGAGGAACACTGAAGCTTTCTTT
CDR3: CASSPGQGPWGRNTEAFF

V: TRBV28
size: few
D: TRBD2
J: TRBJ2-5
DNA: TGTGCCAGCAGCTCTAGCGGGGGGGCCTGGGAGACCCAGTACTTC
CDR3: CASSSSGGAWETQYF

V: TRBV7-2
size: NA
D: NA
J: TRBJ1-2
DNA: TGTGCCAGCAGCTTAGAGGGGGGAGCGGGTGGCTACACCTTC
CDR3: CASSLEGGAGGYTF

V: TRBV5-6
size: NA
D: NA
J: TRBJ2-5
DNA: TGTGCCAGCAGCACAATGAGTGAGGGGGGTCAGAGAGAGACCCAGTACTTC
CDR3: CASSTMSEGGQRETQYF

V: TRBV2
size: NA
D: TRBD1
J: TRBJ1-5
DNA: TGTGCCAGCACTAAAGACAGGGGGCTGGATCAGCCCCAGCATTTT
CDR3: CASTKDRGLDQPQHF

V: TRBV4-3
size: NA
D: NA
J: TRBJ1-2
DNA: TGCGCCAGCAGCCAAGATTTAGTAGTACAGGGCGTCTTTGGCTACACCTTC
CDR3: CASSQDLVVQGVFGYTF

V: TRBV5-6
size: NA
D: TRBD1
J: TRBJ1-2
DNA: TGTGCCAGCAGCTTGGCTAAAGCCTTACAGGGGAAAGCTGGTGGCTACACCTTC
CDR3: CASSLAKALQGKAGGYTF

V: TRBV20-1
size: many
D: NA
J: TRBJ1-1
DNA: TGCAGTGCCCGCAGGGAAAGCACAAAAGCTTTCTTT
CDR3: CSARRESTKAFF

V: TRBV7-2
size: many
D: TRBD2
J: TRBJ2-5
DNA: TGTGCCAGCAGCCGAGCCCTAGCGGGAGGAGCCTCTCGAGAGACCCAGTACTTC
CDR3: CASSRALAGGASRETQYF

V: TRBV4-3
size: NA
D: TRBD2
J: TRBJ2-2
DNA: TGCGCCAGCAGCCAGTATCCGGGAGCTAGCGGGGGCGGGGAGCTGTTTTTT
CDR3: CASSQYPGASGGGELFF

V: TRBV29-1
size: many
D: TRBD1
J: TRBJ1-2
DNA: TGCAGCGTCCCGGGACAGGGGGCCTATGGCTACACCTTC
CDR3: CSVPGQGAYGYTF

V: TRBV7-9
size: NA
D: TRBD1
J: TRBJ2-7
DNA: TGTGCCAGCAGTCCCGGGACAGTGCCCTCCTACGAGCAGTACTTC
CDR3: CASSPGTVPSYEQYF

V: TRBV12-3/TRBV12-4
size: many
D: TRBD1
J: TRBJ1-4
DNA: TGTGCCAGCAGTTGGGACAGTGAAAAACTGTTTTTT
CDR3: CASSWDSEKLFF

V: TRBV10-3
size: many
D: NA
J: TRBJ2-7
DNA: TGTGCCATCAGGACAGGAGGGGGTAACGAGCAGTACTTC
CDR3: CAIRTGGGNEQYF

V: TRBV10-3
size: NA
D: NA
J: TRBJ2-6
DNA: TGTGCCATCAGTGAAGCATTCTTGCAGCCTGGGGCCAACGTCCTGACTTTC
CDR3: CAISEAFLQPGANVLTF

V: TRBV29-1
size: NA
D: TRBD1
J: TRBJ1-3
DNA: TGCAGCGTTGGGGCAGGGGGCTCTGGAAACACCATATATTTT
CDR3: CSVGAGGSGNTIYF

V: TRBV5-1
size: NA
D: TRBD1
J: TRBJ2-7
DNA: TGCGCCAGCAGCACCCCGGACAGGGGGTTCTACGAGCAGTACTTC
CDR3: CASSTPDRGFYEQYF

V: TRBV10-3
size: few
D: NA
J: TRBJ1-5
DNA: TGTGCCAGCAGTGAAGGAACGACAGCGAATCAGCCCCAGCATTTT
CDR3: CASSEGTTANQPQHF

V: TRBV24-1
size: many
D: NA
J: TRBJ1-1
DNA: TGTGCCACCAGACCAAGGCAGGGTGGAGCTTTCTTT
CDR3: CATRPRQGGAFF

V: TRBV10-3
size: NA
D: NA
J: TRBJ1-5
DNA: TGTGCCATCGCAGGGATGTCGGTTAGCAATCAGCCCCAGCATTTT
CDR3: CAIAGMSVSNQPQHF

V: TRBV7-6
size: many
D: NA
J: TRBJ1-1
DNA: TGTGCCAGCTCTCCGGACCAGAACACTGAAGCTTTCTTT
CDR3: CASSPDQNTEAFF

V: TRBV10-3
size: NA
D: NA
J: TRBJ1-5
DNA: TGTGCCATCAAGAAGGAACAGGGCATCCAGCCCCAGCATTTT
CDR3: CAIKKEQGIQPQHF

V: TRBV29-1
size: NA
D: NA
J: TRBJ2-5
DNA: TGCAGCGTCGGGGGGGGACAGAGAAAGACCCAGTACTTC
CDR3: CSVGGGQRKTQYF

V: TRBV6-5
size: many
D: NA
J: TRBJ1-5
DNA: TGTGCCAGCAGTTATGGATTGGGCAATCAGCCCCAGCATTTT
CDR3: CASSYGLGNQPQHF

V: TRBV20-1
size: many
D: NA
J: TRBJ2-6
DNA: TGCAGTGCTACCCCGAGCTCTGGGGCCAACGTCCTGACTTTC
CDR3: CSATPSSGANVLTF

V: TRBV18
size: few
D: TRBD1
J: TRBJ2-7
DNA: TGTGCCAGCTCACCAGGGACAGGGGCCGAGCAGTACTTC
CDR3: CASSPGTGAEQYF

V: TRBV6-1
size: NA
D: NA
J: TRBJ2-5
DNA: TGTGCCAGCAGTATAGGAGGGATGGGAGAGACCCAGTACTTC
CDR3: CASSIGGMGETQYF

V: TRBV24-1
size: many
D: TRBD2
J: TRBJ2-5
DNA: TGTGCCACCAGTGACAGCGGGGGAGAGACCCAGTACTTC
CDR3: CATSDSGGETQYF

V: TRBV7-2
size: many
D: NA
J: TRBJ2-7
DNA: TGTGCCAGCAGCTTAGCGCCCGGGGCCAGCTCCTACGAGCAGTACTTC
CDR3: CASSLAPGASSYEQYF

V: TRBV15
size: NA
D: TRBD1
J: TRBJ2-7
DNA: TGTGCCACCAGCCGAGACAGGGCAAGCTCCTACGAGCAGTACTTC
CDR3: CATSRDRASSYEQYF

V: TRBV20-1
size: many
D: NA
J: TRBJ2-7
DNA: TGCAGTGCTAGCCCCCGCTACGAGCAGTACTTC
CDR3: CSASPRYEQYF

V: TRBV10-3
size: few
D: TRBD1
J: TRBJ1-5
DNA: TGTGCCATCAGGCCCGGGACAGGGGGCGAGTGGGAGACCCAGCATTTT
CDR3: CAIRPGTGGEWETQHF

V: TRBV20-1
size: NA
D: NA
J: TRBJ2-7
DNA: TGCAGTGCCCCTAGCGACAGGGCCCACTACGAGCAGTACTTC
CDR3: CSAPSDRAHYEQYF

V: TRBV6-6
size: many
D: NA
J: TRBJ1-1
DNA: TGTGCCACCGTTTTCAGGAAGAACACTGAAGCTTTCTTT
CDR3: CATVFRKNTEAFF

V: TRBV10-3
size: few
D: NA
J: TRBJ1-1
DNA: TGTGCCAGCAGTTATTGGGGGGCCGCTGAAGCTTTCTTT
CDR3: CASSYWGAAEAFF

V: TRBV10-3
size: once
D: NA
J: TRBJ2-2
DNA: TGTGCCAGCAGTTTTACAGGGTGGATGCTGTTTTTT
CDR3: CASSFTGWMLFF

V: TRBV29-1
size: many
D: NA
J: TRBJ1-3
DNA: TGCAGCGTTGACTGGGGGGCTGGAGACACCATATATTTT
CDR3: CSVDWGAGDTIYF

V: TRBV11-2
size: few
D: TRBD2
J: TRBJ2-2
DNA: TGTGCCAGCAGCTTACTTGGCGGGAGGTCCCGGGGGCACACCGGGGAGCTGTTTTTT
CDR3: CASSLLGGRSRGHTGELFF

V: TRBV25-1
size: many
D: NA
J: TRBJ1-1
DNA: TGTGCCAGCAGTGACTATGGCCGGGCGGGTGAAGCTTTCTTT
CDR3: CASSDYGRAGEAFF

V: TRBV15
size: NA
D: NA
J: TRBJ2-5
DNA: TGTGCCACCAGCAGTGAGTCGAAACACGTCCGCGAGACCCAGTACTTC
CDR3: CATSSESKHVRETQYF

V: TRBV2
size: few
D: NA
J: TRBJ1-2
DNA: TGTGCCGCGGCGGCAGGCGGCTATGGCTACACCTTC
CDR3: CAAAAGGYGYTF

V: TRBV10-3
size: many
D: NA
J: TRBJ1-6
DNA: TGTGCCATCAGTGAGTCCCTGGTTCGGCGGCTTTCACCCCTCCACTTT
CDR3: CAISESLVRRLSPLHF

V: TRBV19
size: NA
D: NA
J: TRBJ2-7
DNA: TGTGCCATTAGTATCGTGGGTAGGAGAAACTACGAGCAGTACTTC
CDR3: CAISIVGRRNYEQYF

V: TRBV7-2
size: once
D: NA
J: TRBJ2-5
DNA: TGTGCCAGCAGCCGCATTCTAGAGACCCAGTACTTC
CDR3: CASSRILETQYF

V: TRBV7-9
size: many
D: TRBD1
J: TRBJ1-1
DNA: TGTGCCAGCAGCCCCGACAGGGGGCGTTTTGGCACTGAAGCTTTCTTT
CDR3: CASSPDRGRFGTEAFF

V: TRBV16
size: many
D: NA
J: TRBJ1-2
DNA: TGTGCCAGCAGCCAAAGTGAGCAAATTGCGAACACCTTC
CDR3: CASSQSEQIANTF

V: TRBV20-1
size: NA
D: TRBD1
J: TRBJ1-5
DNA: TGCAGTGCTAGAGATGGACAGGGTAGCAATCAGCCCCAGCATTTT
CDR3: CSARDGQGSNQPQHF

V: TRBV19
size: NA
D: NA
J: TRBJ1-1
DNA: TGTGCCAGTGGTATGGGCCCATCCACCGAGTATATGAACACTGAAGCTTTCTTT
CDR3: CASGMGPSTEYMNTEAFF

V: TRBV30
size: once
D: NA
J: TRBJ1-5
DNA: TGTGCCTGGAGTCAAGATCCTGATCAGCCCCAGCATTTT
CDR3: CAWSQDPDQPQHF

V: TRBV10-3
size: NA
D: TRBD1
J: TRBJ2-7
DNA: TGTGCCAGCAGCCCTACTACCGGGACAGGCTCCTACGAGCAGTACTTC
CDR3: CASSPTTGTGSYEQYF

V: TRBV11-2
size: many
D: NA
J: TRBJ2-7
DNA: TGTGCCAGCAGCTTTCAGGAAACGGGCTCTTTCGAATTC
CDR3: CASSFQETGSFEF